The clone carrying this T cell receptor beta chain was observed many times. The antigen is not known. The germline V gene encodes CDR1 MNHEY and CDR2 SMNVEV (reference sequence). Deletions cut 2 bases from V and 11 bases from J, with 15 bases between. There are 13 residues in the CDR3. The data stem from a study of T cells in Graves' hyperthyroidism and ophthalmopathy. The study, taken as a whole, reports: Patients with ophthalmopathy were separated from those with stable hyperthyroidism by a 13 V-J model.

RNA transcripts yielded amplified TCR beta CDR3 regions. During a first-round RT-PCR of the TCR CDR3, the HTBI primer set was used. TCRdb reprocessed the multiplex PCR reads with MiXCR, giving one entry per CDR3 protein. Among around 350,000 distinct CDR3 sequences, 15% to 19% were seen once, and the ten largest hold about 30%. The origin of this receptor is a young woman with Graves' hyperthyroidism that later progressed to Graves' ophthalmopathy. V gene TRBV27 combines with J gene TRBJ1-1; D is unclear. The sample consisted of blood. CDR3 DNA: TGTGCCAGCAGTTTAGGCCCCCCCGCGGAGGCTTTCTTT. This codes for CASSLGPPAEAFF.